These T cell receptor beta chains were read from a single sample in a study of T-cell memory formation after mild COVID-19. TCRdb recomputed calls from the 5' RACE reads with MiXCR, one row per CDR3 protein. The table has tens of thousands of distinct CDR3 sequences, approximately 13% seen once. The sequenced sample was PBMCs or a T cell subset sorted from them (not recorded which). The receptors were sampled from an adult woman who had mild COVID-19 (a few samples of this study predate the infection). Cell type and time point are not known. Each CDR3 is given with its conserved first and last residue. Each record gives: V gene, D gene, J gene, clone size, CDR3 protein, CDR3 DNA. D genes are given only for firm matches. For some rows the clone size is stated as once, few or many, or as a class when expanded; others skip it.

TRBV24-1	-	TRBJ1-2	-	CATSDGTFNGYTF	TGTGCCACCAGTGACGGGACATTTAATGGCTACACCTTC
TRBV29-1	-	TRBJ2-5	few	CSVPWTLEETRYF	TGCAGCGTCCCTTGGACACTAGAAGAGACCCGGTACTTC
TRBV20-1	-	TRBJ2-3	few	CSARHRLASTDTQYF	TGCAGTGCTAGACATCGCCTAGCGAGTACAGATACGCAGTATTTT
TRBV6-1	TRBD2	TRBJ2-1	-	CASSEVPGGGGSFYEQFF	TGTGCCAGCAGTGAAGTACCCGGGGGGGGCGGGAGTTTCTATGAGCAGTTCTTC
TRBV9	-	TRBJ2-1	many	CASSPPSYEQFF	TGTGCCAGCAGCCCCCCTTCCTATGAGCAGTTCTTC
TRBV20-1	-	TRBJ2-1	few	CSARGLGVSNNEQFF	TGCAGTGCTAGAGGTTTGGGGGTTTCGAACAATGAGCAGTTCTTC
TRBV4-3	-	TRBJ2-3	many	CASSQDRVGSDTQYF	TGCGCCAGCAGCCAAGATCGGGTAGGGTCAGATACGCAGTATTTT
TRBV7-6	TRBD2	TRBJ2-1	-	CASSLSEASGGDTEQFF	TGTGCCAGCAGCTTATCGGAAGCTAGCGGGGGGGATACTGAGCAGTTCTTC
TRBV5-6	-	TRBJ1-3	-	CASSLGTLSGNTIYF	TGTGCCAGCAGCCTAGGGACCCTCTCTGGAAACACCATATATTTT
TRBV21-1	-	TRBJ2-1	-	CASSKEKRGSYNEQFF	TGTGCCAGCAGCAAGGAAAAGCGGGGCTCCTACAATGAGCAGTTCTTC
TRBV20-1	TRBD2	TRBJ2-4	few	CSARDLISGSWHIQYF	TGCAGTGCTAGAGATTTAATCAGCGGGAGTTGGCACATTCAGTACTTC
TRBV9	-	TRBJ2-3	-	CASSVDDGRTDTQYF	TGTGCCAGCAGCGTTGACGACGGGCGCACAGATACGCAGTATTTT
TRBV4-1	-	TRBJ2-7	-	CASSQARELYEQYF	TGCGCCAGCAGCCAAGCAAGGGAACTCTACGAGCAGTACTTC
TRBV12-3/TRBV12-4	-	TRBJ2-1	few	CASSLEPFGGGPHNEQFF	TGTGCCAGCAGTTTAGAACCCTTTGGGGGGGGGCCACACAATGAGCAGTTCTTC
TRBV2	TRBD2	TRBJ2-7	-	CASSGVAGLSYEQYF	TGTGCCAGCAGTGGTGTAGCGGGTCTTTCGTACGAGCAGTACTTC
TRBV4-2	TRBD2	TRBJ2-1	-	CASSQSTSGYYNEQFF	TGTGCCAGCAGCCAATCGACTAGCGGGTACTACAATGAGCAGTTCTTC
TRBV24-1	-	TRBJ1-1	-	CATSDLQTAFF	TGTGCCACCAGTGATCTCCAAACGGCTTTCTTT
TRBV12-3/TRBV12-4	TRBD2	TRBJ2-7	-	CASSSGGGNEQYF	TGTGCCAGCAGTTCTGGGGGAGGGAACGAGCAGTACTTC
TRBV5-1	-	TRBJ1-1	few	CASSLNTNTEAFF	TGCGCCAGCAGCTTGAACACGAACACTGAAGCTTTCTTT
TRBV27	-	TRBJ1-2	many	CASSLSGLYGYTF	TGTGCCAGCAGTTTATCAGGGCTATATGGCTACACCTTC
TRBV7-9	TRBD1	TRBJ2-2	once	CASSLRDRTSGELFF	TGTGCCAGCAGCTTGCGGGACAGGACCTCCGGGGAGCTGTTTTTT
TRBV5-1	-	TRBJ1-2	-	CASSLGNSYGYTF	TGCGCCAGCAGCTTGGGGAATTCTTATGGCTACACCTTC
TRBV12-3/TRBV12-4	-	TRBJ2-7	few	CASSSTRYYEQYF	TGTGCCAGCAGCTCCACGCGGTATTACGAGCAGTACTTC
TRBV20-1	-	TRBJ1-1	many	CSARDGRDTEAFF	TGCAGTGCTAGAGATGGGAGGGACACTGAAGCTTTCTTT
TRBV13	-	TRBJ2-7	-	CASSLAGFPYEQYF	TGTGCCAGCAGCTTAGCGGGTTTTCCTTACGAGCAGTACTTC
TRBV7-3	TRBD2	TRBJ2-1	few	CASSPSGSGYNEQFF	TGTGCCAGCAGTCCTAGCGGGAGCGGTTACAATGAGCAGTTCTTC
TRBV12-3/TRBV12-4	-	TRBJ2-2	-	CASGIVGELFF	TGTGCCAGCGGGATTGTCGGGGAGCTGTTTTTT